This entry lists 23 T cell receptor beta chains sequenced from one sample in a study of blood T cell repertoires in COVID-19 (dated by TCRdb to about 2020). Library creation used the immunoSEQ multiplex PCR assay. Sourced from immuneACCESS, this table was stored by TCRdb with only in-frame sequences that have V and J called. A share of the clones is absent; for the studies checked, an unresolved V gene accounts for under half, and the remainder has no known explanation. The sample table holds some 190,000 clones, of which more than 75% were seen once. Of the sample, approximately 15% falls within the top ten clones. The sample taken for sequencing was PBMCs or T cells enriched from blood (not recorded which). These receptors came from a man in his sixties who had been exposed to COVID-19.

The rearrangement joins TRBV5-4 to TRBJ2-2; 9 bases agree with TRBD2. The junction had 14 bases not matched to a gene; V was cut back by 6 bases and J by 8 bases. The CDR3 has 16 amino acids. CDR1 and CDR2 from the germline V gene are SGHNT and YYREEE (reference sequence). The CDR3, as DNA: TGTGCCAGCACCCCTGGTGCTAGCGGGAAGGGGGGGGAGCTGTTTTTT. Translation: CASTPGASGKGGELFF.

The gene calls are TRBV5-1 and TRBJ1-1; no reliable D call. Per the germline V gene, CDR1 is SGHRS and CDR2 is YFSETQ. Trimming removed 6 bases from V and 8 bases from J, with 14 bases in between. The CDR3 has 12 amino acids. The CDR3 region is CASNVGTGEAFF. DNA of the CDR3: TGCGCCAGCAACGTAGGTACGGGGGAAGCTTTCTTT. Drawing the rest from reference TRBV5-1 and TRBJ1-1, the complete variable domain is KAGVTQTPRYLIKTRGQQVTLSCSPISGHRSVSWYQQTPGQGLQFLFEYFSETQRNKGNFPGRFSGRQFSNSRSEMNVSTLELGDSALYLCASNVGTGEAFFGQGTRLTVV.

The chain employs TRBV2 and TRBJ1-3; D may be TRBD1 (5 bases). Trimming pared 6 bases from V and 0 bases from J, leaving 9 bases between. The CDR3 extends over 14 amino acids. Germline V gene lookup returns CDR1 SNHLY and CDR2 FYNNEI. The DNA of the CDR3 is TGTGCCAGCAGCCCCAGGGTCTCTGGAAACACCATATATTTT. Translated: CASSPRVSGNTIYF.

In nucleotides, the CDR3 is TGTGCCAGCAGCGCCCACCAGGGACTTAACACCGGGGAGCTGTTTTTT. Its protein is CASSAHQGLNTGELFF. This chain joins TRBV9 and TRBJ2-2; tentative D call: TRBD2 (6 bases). V gave up 3 bases and J gave up 2 bases, with 14 bases separating them. The CDR3 contains 16 residues. CDR1 is SGDLS, CDR2 YYNGEE, per germline. The full variable domain, with the rest looked up from reference TRBV9 and TRBJ2-2, is DSGVTQTPKHLITATGQRVTLRCSPRSGDLSVYWYQQSLDQGLQFLIQYYNGEERAKGNILERFSAQQFPDLHSELNLSSLELGDSALYFCASSAHQGLNTGELFFGEGSRLTVL.

The rearrangement links TRBV6-5 to TRBJ2-3; TRBD2 agrees at 9 bases. J lost 10 bases, V lost 2 bases, and 10 bases had no gene match. The CDR3 has 15 residues. CDR1 is MNHEY and CDR2 is SVGAGI in the germline V gene. Written as DNA, the CDR3 is TGTGCCAGCAGTTACGCGACTAGCGGCCTCCTGGCGCAGTATTTT. The encoded protein is CASSYATSGLLAQYF.

The rearrangement uses TRBV5-1 and TRBJ2-6; a weak D match, TRBD2 (6 bases). V was shortened by 3 bases and J by 0 bases, with 13 bases between the two germline ends. Germline assignment: CDR1 SGHRS and CDR2 YFSETQ. The CDR3 contains 17 residues. Here the CDR3 DNA reads TGCGCCAGCAGCTCCGGACGGGGGAGCTCTGGGGCCAACGTCCTGACTTTC. This sequence encodes CASSSGRGSSGANVLTF.

The chain combines TRBV10-3 with TRBJ2-2; 14 nucleotides match TRBD2. CDR3 length: 18 residues. Germline loops: CDR1 ENHRY, CDR2 SYGVKD. Trimming cost V 5 bases and J 2 bases; bases outside gene matches: 7. CDR3 sequence (DNA): TGTGCCATCAGTTATAAGACTAGCGGGAGGGGAAACACCGGGGAGCTGTTTTTT. It yields the protein CAISYKTSGRGNTGELFF.

V gene TRBV11-2 combines with J gene TRBJ2-1; possibly TRBD1 for D (9 bases). Looked up from germline, CDR1 is SGHAT and CDR2 is FQNNGV. V lost 5 bases, J lost 2 bases, and 19 bases lay in between. This CDR3 spans 17 amino acids. CDR3 region: CASSADRGGRPYNEQFF. CDR3 coding DNA: TGTGCCAGCAGCGCGGACAGGGGCGGGAGGCCCTACAATGAGCAGTTCTTC.

The rearrangement uses TRBV15 and TRBJ2-7, with a weak D call TRBD1 (6 bases). The CDR3 spans 14 residues. Trimming pared 1 base from V and 6 bases from J, leaving 13 bases between. Germline CDR1 LNHNV, CDR2 YYDKDF (reference sequence). CDR3 loop: CATSRGGSGVEQYF. The CDR3 nucleotides are TGTGCCACCAGCAGAGGGGGGTCAGGGGTCGAGCAGTACTTC.

This chain links TRBV10-1 with TRBJ1-1; possible D gene TRBD1, 5 bases. The CDR3 extends over 14 amino acids. Per germline, CDR1 WNHNN and CDR2 SYGVQD (reference sequence). Trimming took 3 bases from V and 2 from J, leaving 10 bases between them. The CDR3 nucleotides read TGCGCCAGCAGTGATCCAGGGCAAAACACTGAAGCTTTCTTT. Encoded protein: CASSDPGQNTEAFF.

The count of this clone is one. The chain couples TRBV19 to TRBJ1-2; TRBD1 matches 12 bases. The V gene end was trimmed by 0 bases and the J gene end by 6 bases; junction bases not matched to a gene: 5. The CDR3 consists of 16 residues. CDR1 and CDR2 from the germline V gene are LNHDA and SQIVND (reference sequence). CDR3 DNA sequence: TGTGCCAGTAGTATAGACGCCGGGACAGGGGGCAATGGCTACACCTTC. Translation gives CASSIDAGTGGNGYTF.

For this clone: The same CDR3 is also encoded by other DNA sequences in this sample. The rearrangement links TRBV7-3 to TRBJ2-2, with D uncertain. Germline loops: CDR1 SGHTA, CDR2 FQGTGA. The CDR3 sequence is 14 residues long. Trimming took 3 bases from V and 3 from J, leaving 8 bases between them. CDR3 nucleotide sequence: TGTGCCAGCAGCTTCTCACGGGACACCGGGGAGCTGTTTTTT. Protein product: CASSFSRDTGELFF.

The chain couples TRBV10-3 to TRBJ2-1, with 9 bases fitting TRBD2. J gave up 6 bases and V 3 bases, and 3 bases lay outside the gene matches. Germline CDR1 ENHRY, CDR2 SYGVKD. This CDR3 is 14 amino acids long. The CDR3 sequence is CAISDPSGANEQFF. The CDR3, as DNA: TGTGCCATCAGTGACCCTAGCGGGGCCAATGAGCAGTTCTTC.

The rearrangement joins TRBV9 to TRBJ1-4; 8 nucleotides line up with TRBD1. CDR3 length: 15 amino acids. After removal of 3 bases from V and 8 bases from J, the junction contained 9 bases not matched to a gene. Germline CDR1 is SGDLS and CDR2 is YYNGEE. The CDR3 DNA follows: TGTGCCAGCAGCGCGACAGGGGTGGCCGGCGAAAAACTGTTTTTT. Residues: CASSATGVAGEKLFF.

CDR3 in amino acids: CASSSVAGAFDEQYF. CDR3 DNA: TGTGCCAGCAGCTCGGTAGCGGGAGCTTTCGACGAGCAGTACTTC. This chain uses TRBV7-7 with TRBJ2-7; 9 bases are shared with TRBD2. The CDR3 runs to 15 residues. Germline V gene sequence: CDR1 SSHAT, CDR2 FNYEAQ (reference sequence). The ends lost 4 bases at V and 5 bases at J; junction bases unmatched: 9.

In DNA form, the CDR3 reads TGTGCCAGCACATTTGCGGGAGTACAGCCCGAGCAGTACTTC. Its translation: CASTFAGVQPEQYF. The chain combines TRBV7-9 with TRBJ2-7, with TRBD2 identical over 7 bases. The J segment lost 6 bases and the V segment lost 7 bases, leaving 12 bases of the junction unmatched. CDR3 length equals 14 residues. CDR1 and CDR2 (germline): SEHNR, FQNEAQ (reference sequence).

This clone was detected once. V gene TRBV16 combines with J gene TRBJ1-5; D is unresolved. Germline loops: CDR1 KGHSY, CDR2 FQNENV. CDR3 length equals 14 residues. Trimming cost V 5 bases and J 1 base, with 9 bases left between them. This CDR3 reads CASSTRESNQPQHF. CDR3 nucleotide sequence: TGTGCCAGCAGCACGAGAGAAAGCAATCAGCCCCAGCATTTT. The entire variable domain, with the rest obtained from reference TRBV16 and TRBJ1-5, is as follows: GEEVAQTPKHLVRGEGQKAKLYCAPIKGHSYVFWYQQVLKNEFKFLISFQNENVFDETGMPKERFSAKCLPNSPCSLEIQATKLEDSAVYFCASSTRESNQPQHFGDGTRLSIL.

This clone was seen once. The gene calls are TRBV7-9 and TRBJ2-4; TRBD2 matches 10 bases. Germline-derived CDR1 and CDR2 are SEHNR and FQNEAQ (reference sequence). J lost 8 bases, V lost 6 bases, and 16 bases had no gene match. The CDR3 has 17 amino acids. CDR3 region: CASSRAGTSDSWYIQYF. In DNA form, the CDR3 reads TGTGCCAGCAGTAGGGCCGGGACTAGCGACTCCTGGTACATTCAGTACTTC. Drawing the rest from reference TRBV7-9 and TRBJ2-4, the complete variable domain is DTGVSQNPRHKITKRGQNVTFRCDPISEHNRLYWYRQTLGQGPEFLTYFQNEAQLEKSRLLSDRFSAERPKGSFSTLEIQRTEQGDSAMYLCASSRAGTSDSWYIQYFGAGTRLSVL.

The chain links TRBV24-1 to TRBJ2-5; 10 nucleotides line up with TRBD1. The germline gives CDR1 KGHDR, CDR2 SFDVKD. The CDR3 totals 15 residues. The trim removed 4 bases at V and 5 bases at J, leaving 6 bases unmatched. For the CDR3, the DNA is TGTGCCACCAGTGACTCGACAGGGGGCTGGGAGACCCAGTACTTC. As protein: CATSDSTGGWETQYF.

The rearrangement uses TRBV5-6 and TRBJ2-7, with TRBD2 matching 7 bases. CDR1 and CDR2 (germline): SGHDT, YYEEEE. This CDR3 spans 14 amino acids. The trim removed 5 bases at V and 7 bases at J, leaving 12 bases unmatched. DNA for the CDR3: TGTGCCAGCAGTTGGGCGGGAGCCCTCAGGGAGCAGTACTTC. This codes for CASSWAGALREQYF.

The V and J genes are TRBV4-3 and TRBJ2-1, with 9 bases that match TRBD1. Germline CDR1 and CDR2: LGHNA and YSLEER. V was pared by 0 bases and J by 7 bases, with 1 base of the junction left unmatched. This CDR3 region has 14 residues. CDR3 in DNA: TGCGCCAGCAGCCAAGAACAGGGGGCAAATGAGCAGTTCTTC. This encodes CASSQEQGANEQFF.

The genes are TRBV7-6 and TRBJ2-3, with 9 bases fitting TRBD2. V lost 1 base, J lost 4 bases, and 3 bases stayed unmatched. This CDR3 region has 15 residues. Per the germline V gene, CDR1 is SGHVS and CDR2 is FNYEAQ. CDR3 nucleotide sequence: TGTGCCAGCAGCTTAGGGGCGGGAGGGGCAGATACGCAGTATTTT. As protein: CASSLGAGGADTQYF.

This chain connects TRBV7-2 to TRBJ2-7; D is uncertain. Trimming removed 5 bases at V and 0 bases at J, with 5 bases between. Germline CDR1 SGHTA, CDR2 FQGNSA. This CDR3 is built from 12 residues. The CDR3 region has the DNA TGTGCCAGCAGCGCGAGCTCCTACGAGCAGTACTTC. Amino acid sequence: CASSASSYEQYF.